What follows are 9 T cell receptor beta chains derived from one specimen sequenced in a study of shared clonotypes between healthy human individuals. Produced via immunoSEQ multiplex PCR; TCRdb's table is partial and in-frame only. The sample yields roughly 1,000,000 clones, 75% to 85% seen once. What was sequenced was memory CD4+ T cells from PBMCs. The subset was: CD45RA-negative fraction. These receptor sequences come from a man younger than 30 in good health. Some clones in this sample may be carry-over from other donors' samples.

The genes are TRBV4-1 and TRBJ2-5, with D hard to call. Per germline, CDR1 MGHRA and CDR2 YSYEKL. The V and J ends lost 0 bases and 9 bases respectively, with 8 bases between them. The CDR3 runs to 12 residues. The CDR3 here is CASSQDDSPQYF. CDR3 DNA: TGCGCCAGCAGCCAAGATGACTCGCCCCAGTACTTC.

This chain joins TRBV18 and TRBJ1-5; no clear D gene. Per the germline V gene, CDR1 is KGHSH and CDR2 is LQKENI. Trimming pared 1 base from V and 0 bases from J, leaving 10 bases between. The CDR3 runs 16 residues. In DNA, the CDR3 is TGTGCCAGCTCACCACGCAATCAGGTTAGCAATCAGCCCCAGCATTTT. Encoded protein: CASSPRNQVSNQPQHF.

This sequence joins TRBV5-1 and TRBJ1-1; no firm D call. CDR1 is SGHRS and CDR2 is YFSETQ in the germline V gene. Between the trimmed V and J ends, which lost 4 bases and 4 bases, there was a span of 29 bases. This CDR3 has 19 amino acids. The CDR3 region has the DNA TGCGCCAGCAGCCCCTTCCCCAACCTCAGAGGGTTGGTGGTCACTGAAGCTTTCTTT. It is translated as CASSPFPNLRGLVVTEAFF. Full variable domain (missing parts from reference TRBV5-1 and TRBJ1-1): KAGVTQTPRYLIKTRGQQVTLSCSPISGHRSVSWYQQTPGQGLQFLFEYFSETQRNKGNFPGRFSGRQFSNSRSEMNVSTLELGDSALYLCASSPFPNLRGLVVTEAFFGQGTRLTVV.

This clone appeared once. The genes are TRBV5-4 and TRBJ2-7; 10 nucleotides agree with TRBD2. Trimming took 4 bases from V and 2 from J; bases not matched to a gene: 9. Germline V gene sequence: CDR1 SGHNT, CDR2 YYREEE (reference sequence). The CDR3 is 16 residues long. CDR3 residues: CASSTLSGLATYEQYF. The CDR3 DNA is TGTGCCAGCAGCACACTATCGGGACTAGCGACCTACGAGCAGTACTTC.

The V call is TRBV30, the J call TRBJ1-1, with D hard to call. V shed 1 base and J shed 4 bases, with 4 bases lying between them. Germline values: CDR1 GTSNPN, CDR2 SVGIG (reference sequence). This CDR3 comprises 11 residues. CDR3 protein: CAWSEVTEAFF. CDR3 bases: TGTGCCTGGAGTGAAGTCACTGAAGCTTTCTTT.

In regard to this clone: Distinct nucleotide sequences in the sample also encode this CDR3. V and J are TRBV30 and TRBJ2-7; D might be TRBD1 (5 bases). V was trimmed by 3 bases and J by 1 base, leaving 7 bases between them. Germline V lookup: CDR1 GTSNPN, CDR2 SVGIG (reference sequence). The CDR3 spans 12 residues. DNA of the CDR3: TGTGCCTGGAGCCAGGGTTCCTACGAGCAGTACTTC. Its translation is CAWSQGSYEQYF.

A note on this clone: This sample includes further DNA sequences coding for the same CDR3. Here the CDR3 DNA reads TGTGCCAGCAGCTTAGATAGGGGCAATGAGCAGTTCTTC. Translation: CASSLDRGNEQFF. V gene TRBV7-2 combines with J gene TRBJ2-1; TRBD1 might be the D (5 bases). CDR1 and CDR2 from the germline V gene are SGHTA and FQGNSA. Trimming stripped 1 base from V and 6 bases from J, with 7 bases between. The CDR3 consists of 13 residues.

This clone has a count of ten or more. The rearrangement uses TRBV6-6 and TRBJ2-1, with D tentatively TRBD2 (6 bases). Trimming took off 6 bases at V and 2 bases at J, with 17 bases between the two ends. Per the germline V gene, CDR1 is MNHNY and CDR2 is SVGAGI (reference sequence). The CDR3 length is 16 residues. CDR3: CASSRRGSGTYNEQFF. The DNA for the CDR3 is TGTGCCAGCAGCAGGCGGGGTAGCGGAACCTACAATGAGCAGTTCTTC.

V and J are TRBV19 and TRBJ2-7; TRBD2 aligns across 9 bases. There are 13 residues in the CDR3. Germline V CDR1 and CDR2: LNHDA, SQIVND (reference sequence). Trimming took 4 bases from V and 6 from J; bases not matched to a gene: 4. Here the CDR3 DNA reads TGTGCCAGTAGTAGGGGACTAGCTTCCGAGCAGTACTTC. Amino acid sequence: CASSRGLASEQYF.